The 21 T cell receptor beta chains below come from one sample, sequenced in a study of T-cell memory formation after mild COVID-19. One entry per CDR3 protein, called by TCRdb with MiXCR from the 5' RACE reads. The sample carries more than 300,000 distinct CDR3 sequences, more than 13% recorded once. Sequences were obtained from PBMCs or a T cell subset sorted from them (not recorded which). Source of these receptors: a young man who had mild COVID-19 (a few samples of this study predate the infection). Cell type and time point are not known.

This clonotype was counted between two and nine times. The rearrangement joins TRBV4-2 to TRBJ1-1, with unresolved D. The CDR3 runs 16 residues. V was pared by 0 bases and J by 3 bases, with 14 bases between. The V gene's germline CDR1 is LGHNA and CDR2 YNFKEQ. Here the CDR3 reads CASSQEAPAKDTEAFF. CDR3 nucleotides: TGTGCCAGCAGCCAAGAGGCGCCGGCGAAGGACACTGAAGCTTTCTTT.

This chain joins TRBV29-1 and TRBJ2-3; 9 bases are a match to TRBD2. Per the germline V gene, CDR1 is SQVTM and CDR2 is ANQGSEA. The CDR3 sequence is 14 residues long. V was clipped by 3 bases and J by 4 bases; unmatched bases: 5. The chain's CDR3 is CSVDRLAGSDTQYF. CDR3 DNA: TGCAGCGTTGATCGGCTAGCGGGGTCAGATACGCAGTATTTT.

This clonotype has more than one count but fewer than ten. This chain links TRBV20-1 with TRBJ1-2; 7 nucleotides match TRBD1. CDR1 and CDR2 from the germline V gene are DFQATT and SNEGSKA (reference sequence). The CDR3 has 13 residues. V was pared by 3 bases and J by 2 bases, with 3 bases of the junction left unmatched. The CDR3 nucleotides read TGCAGTGCTAGCCGGGACAGCAACTATGGCTACACCTTC. It encodes CSASRDSNYGYTF.

In its sample, this clonotype was seen a few times. The genes are TRBV20-1 and TRBJ1-2; 7 positions agree with TRBD1. With V trimmed by 6 bases and J by 11 bases, 9 bases remained unmatched. There are 11 residues in the CDR3. The V gene's germline CDR1 is DFQATT and CDR2 SNEGSKA (reference sequence). The CDR3 DNA follows: TGCAGTGCCGTGTCAGGGGGGCCATACACCTTC. As protein: CSAVSGGPYTF.

This clonotype was found many times. The gene calls are TRBV6-5 and TRBJ1-1; the D gene is possibly TRBD1 (6 bases). V shed 0 bases and J shed 10 bases, with 9 bases lying between them. This CDR3 has 12 residues. Germline lookup yields CDR1 MNHEY and CDR2 SVGAGI. The CDR3 protein is CASSYSGAVAFF. The CDR3, as DNA: TGTGCCAGCAGTTACTCGGGGGCAGTAGCTTTCTTT.

The chain couples TRBV7-2 to TRBJ2-3; TRBD1 agrees at 7 bases. Germline V lookup: CDR1 SGHTA, CDR2 FQGNSA. V trimming: 5 bases; J trimming: 1 base; junction bases outside the gene matches: 6. The CDR3 is made up of 15 amino acids. CDR3 amino acids: CASSPAQGGTDTQYF. In nucleotides, the CDR3 is TGTGCCAGCAGCCCGGCGCAGGGGGGCACAGATACGCAGTATTTT.

The rearrangement uses TRBV12-3 or TRBV12-4 and TRBJ1-5; 8 nucleotides match TRBD1. The CDR3 has 18 residues. J was trimmed by 2 bases and V by 3 bases; bases with no gene match: 12. DNA for the CDR3: TGTGCCAGCAGTTTCCGCATTCGGGACAGGAACGGCAATCAGCCCCAGCATTTT. Protein sequence: CASSFRIRDRNGNQPQHF.

The table lists this clonotype with a few counts. The chain links TRBV20-1 to TRBJ2-1; TRBD2 aligns across 12 bases. With 5 bases clipped from V and 7 bases from J, the junction kept 6 bases outside the gene matches. The germline gives CDR1 DFQATT, CDR2 SNEGSKA (reference sequence). The CDR3 runs 14 residues. The CDR3 spells CSAYSSGGANEQFF. As DNA, the CDR3 is TGCAGTGCTTATTCTAGCGGGGGGGCGAATGAGCAGTTCTTC.

This clonotype showed up just a few times. The chain carries TRBV7-2 and TRBJ2-5; 10 bases line up with TRBD2. V was clipped by 5 bases and J by 4 bases; unmatched bases: 10. Germline lookup yields CDR1 SGHTA and CDR2 FQGNSA. CDR3 size: 16 residues. CDR3 sequence reads: CASSVLAGFFLETQYF. The CDR3 DNA sequence: TGTGCCAGCAGCGTACTAGCGGGGTTCTTTTTAGAGACCCAGTACTTC.

The chain recombines TRBV27 with TRBJ2-1; 8 positions match TRBD1. The junction had 4 bases not matched to a gene; V was cut back by 3 bases and J by 6 bases. The CDR3 is 14 amino acids. Germline CDR1 MNHEY, CDR2 SMNVEV (reference sequence). CDR3 bases: TGTGCCAGCAGTTTCCCAGGGGGCTTCAATGAGCAGTTCTTC. Amino acid sequence: CASSFPGGFNEQFF.

This clonotype was counted only a few times. The rearrangement links TRBV6-1 to TRBJ1-6; D remains unclear. V lost 10 bases, J lost 6 bases, and 10 bases lay in between. From germline, CDR1 is MNHNS and CDR2 SASEGT. CDR3 length: 12 residues. The CDR3 region is CATGWRNSPLHF. Here the CDR3 DNA reads TGTGCCACCGGCTGGCGTAATTCACCCCTCCACTTT.

The chain employs TRBV9 and TRBJ1-6; 9 bases map to TRBD1. V trimming: 4 bases; J trimming: 11 bases; junction bases outside the gene matches: 7. The CDR3 loop spans 14 amino acids. Germline V gene lookup returns CDR1 SGDLS and CDR2 YYNGEE. CDR3 in amino acids: CASSQTGGGPPLHF. Written as DNA, the CDR3 is TGTGCCAGCAGCCAAACAGGGGGCGGACCACCCCTCCACTTT. The variable domain in full, completed from reference TRBV9 and TRBJ1-6, reads DSGVTQTPKHLITATGQRVTLRCSPRSGDLSVYWYQQSLDQGLQFLIQYYNGEERAKGNILERFSAQQFPDLHSELNLSSLELGDSALYFCASSQTGGGPPLHFGNGTRLTVT.

A word on this clonotype: A single base separates this from a much larger clone, so it may be a read error. The chain couples TRBV5-1 to TRBJ2-7, with 7 bases fitting TRBD1. This CDR3 comprises 15 residues. Germline assignment: CDR1 SGHRS and CDR2 YFSETQ. The DNA for the CDR3 is TGCGCCAGCAGTCCCCAGGGGGTCGAATCCTACGAGCAGTGCTTC. The encoded protein is CASSPQGVESYEQCF.

There are a few counts of this clonotype. V is TRBV7-9 and J is TRBJ1-2; 8 nucleotides align to TRBD1. Germline V CDR1 and CDR2: SEHNR, FQNEAQ (reference sequence). V lost 6 bases, J lost 5 bases, and 5 bases stayed unmatched. The CDR3 has 13 amino acids. CDR3 region: CASSPRGRYGYTF. CDR3 DNA: TGTGCCAGCAGTCCCAGGGGGCGTTATGGCTACACCTTC. Based on the CDR3 plus reference TRBV7-9 and TRBJ1-2, the full variable domain is DTGVSQNPRHKITKRGQNVTFRCDPISEHNRLYWYRQTLGQGPEFLTYFQNEAQLEKSRLLSDRFSAERPKGSFSTLEIQRTEQGDSAMYLCASSPRGRYGYTFGSGTRLTVV.

This clonotype was detected only a few times. The chain links TRBV7-9 to TRBJ1-5; no clear D. This CDR3 is built from 13 residues. V was shortened by 5 bases and J by 3 bases, with 8 bases between the two germline ends. Germline values: CDR1 SEHNR, CDR2 FQNEAQ (reference sequence). CDR3 region: CASSRHDNQPQHF. In DNA, the CDR3 is TGTGCCAGCAGCCGACACGACAATCAGCCCCAGCATTTT.

V is TRBV3-1 and J is TRBJ1-5; 9 bases map to TRBD1. Germline V lookup: CDR1 LGHDT, CDR2 YNNKEL (reference sequence). The V segment lost 8 bases and the J segment 5 bases; nucleotides outside the gene matches: 4. The CDR3 has 13 amino acids. CDR3 DNA sequence: TGTGCCAGCGGGGACAGGGTAGATCAGCCCCAGCATTTT. Amino acid sequence: CASGDRVDQPQHF.

A few counts support this clonotype. The chain employs TRBV4-3 and TRBJ2-3; D possibly uses TRBD1 or TRBD2 (6 bases each). Germline V gives CDR1 LGHNA, CDR2 YSLEER. V lost 4 bases to trimming and J lost 5 bases, with 16 bases between them. There are 15 residues in the CDR3. CDR3 in amino acids: CASSPEWGAGDTQYF. DNA of the CDR3: TGCGCCAGCAGCCCAGAATGGGGGGCCGGAGATACGCAGTATTTT.

The chain couples TRBV15 to TRBJ2-3; TRBD2 is a possible D gene (6 bases). The length of the CDR3 is 16 residues. Germline V gives CDR1 LNHNV, CDR2 YYDKDF (reference sequence). V shed 0 bases and J shed 0 bases, with 10 bases lying between them. The CDR3 bases are TGTGCCACCAGCAGAGATCGGGGGACTAGCACAGATACGCAGTATTTT. Translating it yields CATSRDRGTSTDTQYF. The whole variable domain, remainder taken from reference TRBV15 and TRBJ2-3, is DAMVIQNPRYQVTQFGKPVTLSCSQTLNHNVMYWYQQKSSQAPKLLFHYYDKDFNNEADTPDNFQSRRPNTSFCFLDIRSPGLGDTAMYLCATSRDRGTSTDTQYFGPGTRLTVL.

This clonotype came up a few times. CDR3 sequence (DNA): TGTGCCAGCAGTTTCCCAGGGGGCTCCACTGAAGCTTTCTTT. This sequence encodes CASSFPGGSTEAFF. The chain has TRBV28 and TRBJ1-1, with 8 bases matching TRBD1. CDR1 and CDR2 from the germline V gene are MDHEN and SYDVKM. CDR3 size: 14 residues. V shed 3 bases, J shed 4 bases, and the junction held 4 bases outside the gene matches.

In its sample, this clonotype was seen many times. V and J are TRBV10-3 and TRBJ1-2, with 8 bases fitting TRBD1. J lost 0 bases, V lost 10 bases, and 4 bases had no gene match. Germline CDR1 ENHRY, CDR2 SYGVKD. CDR3 length: 13 residues. CDR3 sequence: CATGTGANYGYTF. CDR3 DNA: TGTGCCACGGGGACAGGCGCTAACTATGGCTACACCTTC.

The chain couples TRBV7-9 to TRBJ1-3; 9 bases match TRBD1. Germline V gene sequence: CDR1 SEHNR, CDR2 FQNEAQ (reference sequence). This CDR3 comprises 14 residues. Trimming removed 4 bases from V and 8 bases from J; junction bases left unmatched: 6. DNA of the CDR3: TGTGCCAGCAGCTCTCCGGGACAGGGTCACACCATATATTTT. This gives the protein CASSSPGQGHTIYF.